One TCR beta chain is described in this entry. An even split of each subset's genomic DNA across several immunoSEQ plates was performed. Data came from immunoSEQ multiplex PCR; TCRdb stores just in-frame clones and leaves some out. This sample carries 2 million to 3 million clones, roughly 93% of them seen once, and the ten largest clones take around 0.4%. These data come from a study of shared clonotypes between healthy human individuals. Turning to the study itself: Three plates were used per donor for CD4 naive, three for CD4 memory, two for CD8 naive and one for CD8 memory.

The germline CDR1 and CDR2 sequences are SGHNT and YYREEE (reference sequence). The J segment lost 1 base and the V segment lost 4 bases, leaving 7 bases of the junction unmatched. CDR3 length: 17 residues. The chain is built from TRBV5-4 and TRBJ2-1; the match to TRBD2 covers 11 bases. The sequenced material came from naive CD4+ T cells from PBMCs. Described subset: CD45RA+ positively selected. The TCR sequence derives from a man between 18 and 35 years old in good health. Some clones in this sample may be carry-over from other donors' samples. CDR3 sequence (DNA): TGTGCCAGCAGCCACACTAGCGGGAGAGCTTCCTACAATGAGCAGTTCTTC. Amino acids: CASSHTSGRASYNEQFF. Variable domain in full (rest from reference TRBV5-4 and TRBJ2-1): ETGVTQSPTHLIKTRGQQVTLRCSSQSGHNTVSWYQQALGQGPQFIFQYYREEENGRGNFPPRFSGLQFPNYSSELNVNALELDDSALYLCASSHTSGRASYNEQFFGPGTRLTVL.